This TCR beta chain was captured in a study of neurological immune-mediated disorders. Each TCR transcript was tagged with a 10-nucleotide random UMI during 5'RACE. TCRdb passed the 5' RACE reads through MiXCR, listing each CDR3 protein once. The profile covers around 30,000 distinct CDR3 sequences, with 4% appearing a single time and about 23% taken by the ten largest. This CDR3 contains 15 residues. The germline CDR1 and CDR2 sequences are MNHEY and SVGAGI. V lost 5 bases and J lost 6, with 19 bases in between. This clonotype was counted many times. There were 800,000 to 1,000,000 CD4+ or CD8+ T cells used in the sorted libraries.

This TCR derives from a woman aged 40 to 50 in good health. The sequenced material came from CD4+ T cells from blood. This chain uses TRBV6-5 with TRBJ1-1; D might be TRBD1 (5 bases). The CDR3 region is CASSTEFRVAAEAFF. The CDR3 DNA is TGTGCCAGCAGTACCGAATTCAGGGTAGCGGCTGAAGCTTTCTTT.